What follows are 27 T cell receptor beta chains derived from one specimen sequenced in a study of blood T cell repertoires in COVID-19. Generated by immunoSEQ multiplex PCR, the TCRdb table keeps only in-frame clones and is missing some. This table holds around 75,000 clones, around 91% found once. Sequencing was carried out using peripheral blood. These receptors were taken from a man aged 50-59 years with acute or convalescent COVID-19.

The chain employs TRBV18 and TRBJ2-2; 7 positions match TRBD2. The J segment lost 2 bases and the V segment lost 3 bases, leaving 12 bases of the junction unmatched. The CDR3 is made up of 18 amino acids. CDR1 and CDR2 from the germline V gene are KGHSH and LQKENI. This CDR3 reads CASSPKSSGGLNTGELFF. The CDR3 region has the DNA TGTGCCAGCTCACCGAAGTCTAGCGGAGGTCTTAACACCGGGGAGCTGTTTTTT.

This CDR3 reads CASSLDFPRGKQYF. DNA of the CDR3: TGTGCCAGCAGCTTAGATTTCCCCAGGGGCAAGCAGTACTTC. This rearrangement joins TRBV11-2 to TRBJ2-7, with a weak D call TRBD1 (6 bases). Trimming took 0 bases from V and 8 from J, leaving 14 bases between them. CDR1 and CDR2 from the germline V gene are SGHAT and FQNNGV. This CDR3 contains 14 residues.

The CDR3 bases are TGTGCCAGTAGTATCTCTGGACTGCTGTTTTTT. Encoded protein: CASSISGLLFF. The chain employs TRBV19 and TRBJ1-4; D gene unclear. The CDR3 covers 11 residues. Trimming pared 3 bases from V and 14 bases from J, leaving 10 bases between. Germline V lookup: CDR1 LNHDA, CDR2 SQIVND (reference sequence). The whole variable domain, filled in from reference TRBV19 and TRBJ1-4, reads DGGITQSPKYLFRKEGQNVTLSCEQNLNHDAMYWYRQDPGQGLRLIYYSQIVNDFQKGDIAEGYSVSREKKESFPLTVTSAQKNPTAFYLCASSISGLLFFGSGTQLSVL.

The V gene is TRBV10-3, the J gene TRBJ1-2; 11 positions match TRBD1. Per the germline V gene, CDR1 is ENHRY and CDR2 is SYGVKD. J lost 2 bases, V lost 4 bases, and 3 bases had no gene match. The CDR3 runs 15 residues. The DNA for the CDR3 is TGTGCCATCAGTGGGGACAGGGGGGACAACTATGGCTACACCTTC. As protein: CAISGDRGDNYGYTF.

The rearrangement joins TRBV6-5 to TRBJ1-2, with D possibly being TRBD1 (5 bases). Germline assignment: CDR1 MNHEY and CDR2 SVGAGI. This CDR3 is 15 amino acids long. The ends were cut back, 7 bases at V and 1 base at J, with 16 bases in the middle. CDR3 protein: CASTRQGPSNYGYTF. The CDR3, as DNA: TGTGCCAGCACGCGTCAGGGTCCAAGTAACTATGGCTACACCTTC.

This chain joins TRBV10-3 and TRBJ1-1, with a weak D call TRBD1 (6 bases). V was trimmed by 0 bases and J by 4 bases, leaving 9 bases between them. Germline lookup yields CDR1 ENHRY and CDR2 SYGVKD. The CDR3 length is 14 residues. In DNA form, the CDR3 reads TGTGCCATCAGTGAGTCGGTGGGGGCCACTGAAGCTTTCTTT. This translates into CAISESVGATEAFF.

The chain employs TRBV2 and TRBJ1-1; the match to TRBD1 covers 7 bases. The CDR3 totals 13 residues. With V trimmed by 9 bases and J by 5 bases, 9 bases remained unmatched. Germline V gene lookup returns CDR1 SNHLY and CDR2 FYNNEI. CDR3 sequence: CARSADRDTEAFF. DNA of the CDR3: TGTGCCAGGAGCGCCGACAGGGATACTGAAGCTTTCTTT.

The V gene is TRBV7-2, the J gene TRBJ2-3, with 10 bases lining up with TRBD2. This CDR3 has 16 amino acids. CDR1 SGHTA and CDR2 FQGNSA come from the germline V gene. The V gene end was trimmed by 3 bases and the J gene end by 2 bases; junction bases not matched to a gene: 5. The CDR3 DNA sequence: TGTGCCAGCAGCTTGGGGCTAGCGGGAGTCACAGATACGCAGTATTTT. This encodes CASSLGLAGVTDTQYF.

This clone has just one count. The V call is TRBV7-2, the J call TRBJ2-1; TRBD2 aligns across 7 bases. The CDR3 spans 15 residues. V lost 0 bases and J lost 4; bases outside the gene matches: 3. Germline assignment: CDR1 SGHTA and CDR2 FQGNSA. The CDR3 DNA is TGTGCCAGCAGCTTAGCTACTAGCGTGTACAATGAGCAGTTCTTC. The encoded protein is CASSLATSVYNEQFF.

The chain couples TRBV3-1 (or the pseudogene TRBV3-2) to TRBJ2-3, with 13 bases lining up with TRBD2. V dropped 10 bases and J dropped 4; count of bases not matched to a gene: 11. The CDR3 loop spans 16 amino acids. Germline assignment: CDR1 LGHDT and CDR2 YNNKEL (reference sequence). The CDR3 sequence: CATRLQGLAGADTQYF. The CDR3 DNA follows: TGTGCCACCCGACTCCAAGGACTAGCGGGGGCAGATACGCAGTATTTT.

The chain joins TRBV2 to TRBJ2-1; 8 bases align to TRBD2. CDR3 length: 12 amino acids. Germline V lookup: CDR1 SNHLY, CDR2 FYNNEI. V gave up 11 bases and J gave up 2 bases; unmatched junction bases: 2. The CDR3: CAGGLAYNEQFF. The CDR3 nucleotides are TGTGCCGGGGGACTAGCCTACAATGAGCAGTTCTTC.

The rearrangement links TRBV4-3 to TRBJ2-7; 12 bases match TRBD2. CDR1 is LGHNA and CDR2 is YSLEER in the germline V gene. This CDR3 comprises 16 residues. V was clipped by 0 bases and J by 3 bases; unmatched bases: 3. CDR3 loop: CASSQDTTSGSYEQYF. The CDR3 DNA reads TGCGCCAGCAGCCAAGATACGACTAGCGGGAGCTACGAGCAGTACTTC.

V is TRBV5-1 and J is TRBJ2-1, with 9 bases fitting TRBD2. The CDR3 spans 14 residues. Germline trimming cut 4 bases from V and 9 bases from J; bases unmatched to any gene: 8. The germline gives CDR1 SGHRS, CDR2 YFSETQ. In DNA, the CDR3 is TGCGCCAGCAGCCCGGGACTAGCCAGGGGTGAGCAGTTCTTC. This sequence encodes CASSPGLARGEQFF. Complete variable domain (other parts from reference TRBV5-1 and TRBJ2-1): KAGVTQTPRYLIKTRGQQVTLSCSPISGHRSVSWYQQTPGQGLQFLFEYFSETQRNKGNFPGRFSGRQFSNSRSEMNVSTLELGDSALYLCASSPGLARGEQFFGPGTRLTVL.

For the CDR3, the DNA is TGCGCCAGCACCCGGACAGGGGCGGAGACCCAGTACTTC. Protein product: CASTRTGAETQYF. The rearrangement links TRBV5-1 to TRBJ2-5, with 9 nucleotides matching TRBD1. CDR1 is SGHRS, CDR2 YFSETQ, per germline. After removal of 6 bases from V and 5 bases from J, the junction contained 5 bases not matched to a gene. The CDR3 runs to 13 residues. Complete variable domain (other parts from reference TRBV5-1 and TRBJ2-5): KAGVTQTPRYLIKTRGQQVTLSCSPISGHRSVSWYQQTPGQGLQFLFEYFSETQRNKGNFPGRFSGRQFSNSRSEMNVSTLELGDSALYLCASTRTGAETQYFGPGTRLLVL.

The CDR3 here is CASSLITSGRDYEQYF. The CDR3 bases are TGTGCCAGCAGCTTGATTACTAGCGGGAGGGACTACGAGCAGTACTTC. The chain is built from TRBV7-9 and TRBJ2-7; 13 bases line up with TRBD2. With V trimmed by 3 bases and J by 3 bases, 5 bases remained unmatched. The CDR3 spans 16 residues. Germline V CDR1 and CDR2: SEHNR, FQNEAQ (reference sequence).

This clone turned up a few times. The chain links TRBV28 to TRBJ2-1; a weak D match, TRBD2 (6 bases). V was trimmed by 2 bases and J by 9 bases, leaving 14 bases between them. CDR3 length: 14 residues. Germline loops: CDR1 MDHEN, CDR2 SYDVKM. CDR3 bases: TGTGCCAGCAGTTTAGGAGGGACTCGCGGTGAGCAGTTCTTC. As protein: CASSLGGTRGEQFF.

The chain joins TRBV11-2 to TRBJ2-7, with 12 bases lining up with TRBD1. The CDR3 sequence is 16 residues long. V shed 2 bases, J shed 2 bases, and the junction held 4 bases outside the gene matches. The germline V gene has CDR1 SGHAT and CDR2 FQNNGV. CDR3 nucleotides: TGTGCCAGCAGCTTATTAAGGGACAGGGGGCCCTACGAGCAGTACTTC. This sequence encodes CASSLLRDRGPYEQYF.

This sequence joins TRBV25-1 and TRBJ1-6, with 9 bases identical to TRBD1. With V trimmed by 4 bases and J by 9 bases, 4 bases remained unmatched. The CDR3 is 14 amino acids. Germline lookup yields CDR1 MGHDK and CDR2 SYGVNS. The CDR3 DNA reads TGTGCCAGCAGTGGGGGACAGGGTGGTTCACCCCTCCACTTT. Translating gives CASSGGQGGSPLHF. Supplemented by reference TRBV25-1 and TRBJ1-6, the full variable domain reads EADIYQTPRYLVIGTGKKITLECSQTMGHDKMYWYQQDPGMELHLIHYSYGVNSTEKGDLSSESTVSRIRTEHFPLTLESARPSHTSQYLCASSGGQGGSPLHFGNGTRLTVT.

This chain uses TRBV9 with TRBJ2-3; weak D call: TRBD1 (5 bases). V was shortened by 0 bases and J by 5 bases, with 10 bases between the two germline ends. Germline CDR1 reads SGDLS; CDR2 reads YYNGEE. The CDR3 is 14 residues long. The CDR3 nucleotides are TGTGCCAGCAGCGTAGAAGGGGCACAAGATACGCAGTATTTT. It yields the protein CASSVEGAQDTQYF. The full variable domain, completed using reference TRBV9 and TRBJ2-3, is DSGVTQTPKHLITATGQRVTLRCSPRSGDLSVYWYQQSLDQGLQFLIQYYNGEERAKGNILERFSAQQFPDLHSELNLSSLELGDSALYFCASSVEGAQDTQYFGPGTRLTVL.

The chain combines TRBV30 with TRBJ2-2; 12 bases map to TRBD1. The germline gives CDR1 GTSNPN, CDR2 SVGIG (reference sequence). The CDR3 totals 20 residues. Trimming at V came to 0 bases and at J to 5 bases, leaving 16 bases not matched to a gene. The CDR3 DNA is TGTGCCTGGAGTGTGGGGACCGGGACAGGGGGCTTGGGGATAACCGGGGAGCTGTTTTTT. Protein: CAWSVGTGTGGLGITGELFF.

The chain employs TRBV5-1 and TRBJ2-7; no definite D call. The CDR3 length is 15 residues. Germline values: CDR1 SGHRS, CDR2 YFSETQ. V lost 0 bases and J 4 bases, leaving 14 bases between the germline ends. The CDR3 sequence is CASSLAGPESYEQYF. The DNA of the CDR3 is TGCGCCAGCAGCTTGGCGGGTCCAGAGAGTTACGAGCAGTACTTC.

The genes are TRBV2 and TRBJ2-3, with D unclear. The CDR3 spans 15 residues. CDR1 is SNHLY and CDR2 is FYNNEI in the germline V gene. Trimming took 0 bases from V and 7 from J, leaving 14 bases between them. The DNA for the CDR3 is TGTGCCAGCAGTGAAGCGCCTTCCCTTACAAATACGCAGTATTTT. Its protein product is CASSEAPSLTNTQYF.

The chain combines TRBV27 with TRBJ2-2; tentative D call: TRBD1 (5 bases). Germline CDR1 reads MNHEY; CDR2 reads SMNVEV (reference sequence). V was shortened by 0 bases and J by 6 bases, with 8 bases between the two germline ends. The CDR3 totals 14 residues. In nucleotides, the CDR3 is TGTGCCAGCAGTTTATCGGTAGGGGCCGGGGAGCTGTTTTTT. It specifies CASSLSVGAGELFF.

This clone has a single count. The DNA for the CDR3 is TGTGCCAGCAGTACTAGCGGGAGAAGCTCCTACGAGCAGTACTTC. Amino acids: CASSTSGRSSYEQYF. The chain employs TRBV6-2 or TRBV6-3 and TRBJ2-7; 11 nucleotides match TRBD2. V shed 5 bases and J 0 bases; nucleotides not matched to a gene: 3. CDR1 is MNHEY and CDR2 is SVGEGT in the germline V gene. The CDR3 runs to 15 residues.

In regard to this clone: This CDR3 is also generated by other DNA sequences in the sample. V gene TRBV3-1 (or the pseudogene TRBV3-2) combines with J gene TRBJ2-1, with 14 bases fitting TRBD2. The CDR3 consists of 15 residues. CDR1 LGHDT and CDR2 YNNKEL come from the germline V gene (reference sequence). Trimming at V came to 4 bases and at J to 6 bases, leaving 2 bases not matched to a gene. The CDR3 sequence is CASSPGLAGANEQFF. In DNA, the CDR3 is TGTGCCAGCAGCCCGGGACTAGCGGGAGCCAATGAGCAGTTCTTC.

This sequence joins TRBV5-8 and TRBJ1-5, with 8 bases lining up with TRBD1. This CDR3 comprises 17 residues. From germline, CDR1 is SGHTS and CDR2 YDEGEE. Losses at the gene ends were 1 base for V and 6 bases for J; bases not matched to a gene: 12. CDR3 region: CASSLRQGARLGQPQHF. CDR3 in DNA: TGTGCCAGCAGCTTGAGGCAGGGGGCGAGGTTGGGTCAGCCCCAGCATTTT.

V gene TRBV6-2 or TRBV6-3 combines with J gene TRBJ1-5; D gene ambiguous. The germline CDR1 and CDR2 sequences are MNHEY and SVGEGT. V gave up 5 bases and J gave up 6 bases, with 8 bases separating them. CDR3 size: 12 residues. The CDR3 coding sequence is TGTGCCAGCAGTCTCGGTGGTCAGCCCCAGCATTTT. As protein: CASSLGGQPQHF.